These 25 T cell receptor beta chains were all obtained from the same sample, sequenced in a study of glioma-infiltrating T cells after dendritic cell vaccination. Time point denoted: after dendritic cell vaccination, including at tumor progression/relapse. Measured with immunoSEQ multiplex PCR; TCRdb has only the in-frame clones, and not every one. The repertoire includes roughly 85,000 clones, 85% of them detected once, and more than 8% sits in the top ten. The sequenced sample was blood, obtained after dendritic cell vaccination. The receptors were gathered from a human donor with glioblastoma.

The gene calls are TRBV19 and TRBJ2-5, with TRBD2 matching over 13 bases. Unmatched junction bases numbered 18, after V lost 5 bases and J lost 0 bases. The CDR3 is 21 amino acids. Germline CDR1 reads LNHDA; CDR2 reads SQIVND (reference sequence). The CDR3 region has the DNA TGTGCCAGTAGTGTCACAGGGACCTGGGCAACTAGCGGGGGGGACCAAGAGACCCAGTACTTC. Residues: CASSVTGTWATSGGDQETQYF.

This clone was counted once. The chain combines TRBV29-1 with TRBJ2-2, with 9 bases lining up with TRBD1. In germline, CDR1 is SQVTM, CDR2 ANQGSEA. After removal of 7 bases from V and 5 bases from J, the junction contained 5 bases not matched to a gene. The CDR3 has 13 amino acids. CDR3 DNA sequence: TGCAGCGGGACAGGGGATCTAACCGGGGAGCTGTTTTTT. Amino acids: CSGTGDLTGELFF.

This chain links TRBV4-3 with TRBJ2-1; TRBD1 matches 9 bases. The CDR3 length is 13 residues. Trimming took 8 bases from V and 8 from J; bases not matched to a gene: 7. Germline assignment: CDR1 LGHNA and CDR2 YSLEER. The CDR3 region is CASAGQGEDEQFF. The CDR3 region has the DNA TGCGCCAGCGCGGGACAGGGCGAGGATGAGCAGTTCTTC.

This clone was detected only once. The chain has TRBV6-5 and TRBJ2-7; 9 positions match TRBD2. The CDR3 sequence is 15 residues long. J gave up 5 bases and V 0 bases, and 5 bases lay outside the gene matches. CDR1 and CDR2 (germline): MNHEY, SVGAGI. CDR3 protein: CASSYSAGGPHEQYF. CDR3 coding DNA: TGTGCCAGCAGTTACTCGGCGGGAGGGCCCCACGAGCAGTACTTC.

The chain combines TRBV7-9 with TRBJ1-3; no clear D. V lost 1 base, J lost 0 bases, and 19 bases lay in between. CDR3 length: 19 residues. Germline V gene lookup returns CDR1 SEHNR and CDR2 FQNEAQ (reference sequence). CDR3 in DNA: TGTGCCAGCAGCTTAGTTGTTCTTACCGGACGGGGCTCTGGAAACACCATATATTTT. Translation: CASSLVVLTGRGSGNTIYF.

The V and J genes are TRBV28 and TRBJ2-1, with 10 bases lining up with TRBD2. The CDR3 covers 13 residues. Germline values: CDR1 MDHEN, CDR2 SYDVKM. Unmatched junction bases numbered 2, after V lost 5 bases and J lost 7 bases. The CDR3 nucleotides are TGTGCCAGCAGTCTAGCGGGGGTAAATGAGCAGTTCTTC. The encoded protein is CASSLAGVNEQFF. Looking up the rest from reference TRBV28 and TRBJ2-1 gives the full variable domain: DVKVTQSSRYLVKRTGEKVFLECVQDMDHENMFWYRQDPGLGLRLIYFSYDVKMKEKGDIPEGYSVSREKKERFSLILESASTNQTSMYLCASSLAGVNEQFFGPGTRLTVL.

This chain links TRBV19 with TRBJ2-1, with D perhaps TRBD1 (6 bases). Trimming took 3 bases from V and 6 from J, leaving 12 bases between them. Germline loops: CDR1 LNHDA, CDR2 SQIVND (reference sequence). This CDR3 has 14 amino acids. Written as DNA, the CDR3 is TGTGCCAGTAGTATGAGTGGCAGGGGCAATGAGCAGTTCTTC. Amino acids: CASSMSGRGNEQFF.

The rearrangement joins TRBV6-6 to TRBJ2-2; 10 nucleotides line up with TRBD2. Germline V gene sequence: CDR1 MNHNY, CDR2 SVGAGI (reference sequence). Trimming removed 4 bases from V and 2 bases from J; junction bases left unmatched: 4. This CDR3 is built from 16 residues. The CDR3 bases are TGTGCCAGCAGTTCCGTAGCGGGAGGTAACACCGGGGAGCTGTTTTTT. As protein: CASSSVAGGNTGELFF.

The chain is built from TRBV13 and TRBJ2-7; D possibly corresponds to TRBD1 (6 bases). V lost 0 bases, J lost 2 bases, and 23 bases lay in between. Germline V CDR1 and CDR2: PRHDT, FYEKMQ (reference sequence). The CDR3 has 19 residues. CDR3 nucleotide sequence: TGTGCCAGCAGCTTAGGCAATCCTAGTCCCACACAGGGCCCCTACGAGCAGTACTTC. This codes for CASSLGNPSPTQGPYEQYF. The variable domain in full, completed from reference TRBV13 and TRBJ2-7, reads AAGVIQSPRHLIKEKRETATLKCYPIPRHDTVYWYQQGPGQDPQFLISFYEKMQSDKGSIPDRFSAQQFSDYHSELNMSSLELGDSALYFCASSLGNPSPTQGPYEQYFGPGTRLTVT.

The chain joins TRBV4-3 to TRBJ2-4; tentatively, D is TRBD2 (5 bases). CDR3 size: 14 residues. Germline V gives CDR1 LGHNA, CDR2 YSLEER. The V gene lost 0 bases and the J gene lost 9 bases, with 12 bases spanning the gap. This CDR3 reads CASSQDPQEGIQYF. The CDR3 DNA reads TGCGCCAGCAGCCAAGACCCACAAGAGGGCATTCAGTACTTC.

The chain couples TRBV27 to TRBJ2-1; TRBD1 agrees at 9 bases. Germline V gene data show CDR1 as MNHEY and CDR2 as SMNVEV (reference sequence). The CDR3 is 17 amino acids. The V gene end was trimmed by 6 bases and the J gene end by 2 bases; junction bases not matched to a gene: 11. CDR3 residues: CASRIFRDRVPYNEQFF. The CDR3 bases are TGTGCCAGCAGAATCTTCCGGGACAGGGTTCCCTACAATGAGCAGTTCTTC.

The V and J genes are TRBV28 and TRBJ2-1; TRBD2 aligns across 8 bases. J gave up 5 bases and V 3 bases, and 9 bases lay outside the gene matches. Germline CDR1 is MDHEN and CDR2 is SYDVKM. This CDR3 region has 16 residues. As DNA, the CDR3 is TGTGCCAGCAGTTTCCCCTCGGGACTAGGCGACAATGAGCAGTTCTTC. Translated: CASSFPSGLGDNEQFF.

This clone was seen once. The gene calls are TRBV5-6 and TRBJ2-5, with TRBD2 matching over 11 bases. Trimming removed 2 bases from V and 5 bases from J; junction bases left unmatched: 5. Germline-derived CDR1 and CDR2 are SGHDT and YYEEEE. The CDR3 length is 15 residues. DNA for the CDR3: TGTGCCAGCAGCTTTAGCGGGGGGGCAGGGGAGACCCAGTACTTC. It specifies CASSFSGGAGETQYF.

The chain has TRBV7-8 and TRBJ2-2; unclear D gene. Trimming removed 3 bases from V and 7 bases from J, with 6 bases in between. The length of the CDR3 is 12 residues. Germline CDR1 SGHVS, CDR2 FQNEAQ. CDR3 DNA: TGTGCCAGCAGCTTGCGGAACGGGGAGCTGTTTTTT. This encodes CASSLRNGELFF.

This chain links TRBV5-1 with TRBJ2-5, with 12 positions matching TRBD2. Germline assignment: CDR1 SGHRS and CDR2 YFSETQ. This CDR3 is built from 16 residues. The V gene end was trimmed by 1 base and the J gene end by 5 bases; junction bases not matched to a gene: 6. The CDR3 DNA sequence: TGCGCCAGCAGCTTGATACCTAGCGGGGGGGCTGAGACCCAGTACTTC. It specifies CASSLIPSGGAETQYF. The full variable domain, rest sourced from reference TRBV5-1 and TRBJ2-5, is KAGVTQTPRYLIKTRGQQVTLSCSPISGHRSVSWYQQTPGQGLQFLFEYFSETQRNKGNFPGRFSGRQFSNSRSEMNVSTLELGDSALYLCASSLIPSGGAETQYFGPGTRLLVL.

The rearrangement links TRBV7-2 to TRBJ2-5, with TRBD2 matching over 10 bases. J lost 7 bases, V lost 2 bases, and 4 bases had no gene match. The CDR3 totals 14 residues. Germline V gene lookup returns CDR1 SGHTA and CDR2 FQGNSA. CDR3 protein: CASSLLAGEGTQYF. The CDR3 nucleotides are TGTGCCAGCAGCTTACTAGCGGGGGAGGGGACCCAGTACTTC.

This chain joins TRBV7-2 and TRBJ2-3; 11 bases fit TRBD2. The germline gives CDR1 SGHTA, CDR2 FQGNSA. The J segment lost 1 base and the V segment lost 9 bases, leaving 6 bases of the junction unmatched. The CDR3 has 15 amino acids. DNA of the CDR3: TGTGCCAGTCAACCGGGACTAGCGGGCACAGATACGCAGTATTTT. Residues: CASQPGLAGTDTQYF. The full variable domain, in which reference TRBV7-2 and TRBJ2-3 provide the parts outside the CDR3, is GAGVSQSPSNKVTEKGKDVELRCDPISGHTALYWYRQSLGQGLEFLIYFQGNSAPDKSGLPSDRFSAERTGGSVSTLTIQRTQQEDSAVYLCASQPGLAGTDTQYFGPGTRLTVL.

This clone was seen a few times. The chain has TRBV28 and TRBJ1-4; 10 bases map to TRBD1. The V gene end was trimmed by 5 bases and the J gene end by 6 bases; junction bases not matched to a gene: 6. Germline CDR1 MDHEN, CDR2 SYDVKM. The CDR3 runs to 15 residues. In nucleotides, the CDR3 is TGTGCCAGCAGTCTACCGGGACAGGGGCATGAAAAACTGTTTTTT. It codes for CASSLPGQGHEKLFF. Looking up the rest from reference TRBV28 and TRBJ1-4 gives the full variable domain: DVKVTQSSRYLVKRTGEKVFLECVQDMDHENMFWYRQDPGLGLRLIYFSYDVKMKEKGDIPEGYSVSREKKERFSLILESASTNQTSMYLCASSLPGQGHEKLFFGSGTQLSVL.

The chain combines TRBV9 with TRBJ1-2, with 9 nucleotides matching TRBD1. Trimming at V came to 3 bases and at J to 8 bases, leaving 17 bases not matched to a gene. Germline CDR1 SGDLS, CDR2 YYNGEE. The CDR3 consists of 17 residues. CDR3 sequence: CASSGGQGRDIAIGYTF. The CDR3 DNA is TGTGCCAGCAGCGGCGGACAGGGGAGGGATATAGCTATCGGCTACACCTTC.

This clone appeared a single time. The chain has TRBV7-9 and TRBJ2-2; no clear D. CDR1 and CDR2 from the germline V gene are SEHNR and FQNEAQ (reference sequence). Deletions cut 5 bases from V and 6 bases from J, with 19 bases between. CDR3 size: 16 residues. This CDR3 reads CASSRTTGSAAGELFF. Written as DNA, the CDR3 is TGTGCCAGCAGCCGAACAACCGGATCCGCGGCCGGGGAGCTGTTTTTT.

In this sample, this clone turned up once. This chain uses TRBV4-1 with TRBJ2-7, with D perhaps TRBD1 (6 bases). Germline V lookup: CDR1 MGHRA, CDR2 YSYEKL. This CDR3 has 16 amino acids. V gave up 4 bases and J gave up 3 bases, with 19 bases separating them. As DNA, the CDR3 is TGCGCCAGCAGCCCCGTTCCAGGGGTTTCATTCTACGAGCAGTACTTC. Its protein product is CASSPVPGVSFYEQYF.

This rearrangement joins TRBV30 to TRBJ1-5, with TRBD1 as a possible D gene (5 bases). Trimming pared 0 bases from V and 2 bases from J, leaving 8 bases between. The CDR3 consists of 14 residues. Germline V gene sequence: CDR1 GTSNPN, CDR2 SVGIG (reference sequence). As DNA, the CDR3 is TGTGCCTGGAGTGTAGGAGGGGGCAATCAGCCCCAGCATTTT. Its protein product is CAWSVGGGNQPQHF. The full variable domain, in which reference TRBV30 and TRBJ1-5 provide the parts outside the CDR3, is SQTIHQWPATLVQPVGSPLSLECTVEGTSNPNLYWYRQAAGRGLQLLFYSVGIGQISSEVPQNLSASRPQDRQFILSSKKLLLSDSGFYLCAWSVGGGNQPQHFGDGTRLSIL.

The chain joins TRBV13 to TRBJ1-3; 8 positions match TRBD1. CDR3 size: 14 residues. CDR1 is PRHDT, CDR2 FYEKMQ, per germline (reference sequence). With V trimmed by 5 bases and J by 3 bases, 3 bases remained unmatched. In DNA form, the CDR3 reads TGTGCCAGCAGCCAGACAGGGGATGGAAACACCATATATTTT. The encoded protein is CASSQTGDGNTIYF.

The gene calls are TRBV6-5 and TRBJ1-2; 7 positions agree with TRBD1. In germline, CDR1 is MNHEY, CDR2 SVGAGI. The J segment lost 6 bases and the V segment lost 6 bases, leaving 7 bases of the junction unmatched. The CDR3 runs 13 residues. CDR3 in DNA: TGTGCCAGCAGCCGACAGGGAGAGGATGGCTACACCTTC. It translates to CASSRQGEDGYTF.

This chain links TRBV28 with TRBJ1-2; maybe TRBD1 (6 bases). This CDR3 has 15 amino acids. Germline lookup yields CDR1 MDHEN and CDR2 SYDVKM. V was trimmed by 4 bases and J by 6 bases, leaving 18 bases between them. The chain's CDR3 is CASSSTGSYPNGYTF. CDR3 DNA sequence: TGTGCCAGCAGTTCGACAGGTTCCTATCCAAATGGCTACACCTTC.